The clone carrying this TCR beta chain has only a few counts. What it binds is unknown. The sample originates from a study of T cells in Graves' hyperthyroidism and ophthalmopathy. Study at large: It was at initial diagnosis, before any treatment, that peripheral blood was collected. Study results and caveats: Blood also showed most of the thyroid clonotypes that were expanded above 0.001.

The CDR3 totals 15 residues. In germline, CDR1 is MDHEN, CDR2 SYDVKM. The junction had 9 bases not matched to a gene; V was cut back by 6 bases and J by 4 bases. Patients were excluded for uncontrolled infection, other autoimmune disease, pregnancy or lactation. Amplified regions were TCR beta CDR3 sequences from RNA transcripts. A set of HTBI primers served as the primers for a first-round RT-PCR of the TCR CDR3. Each CDR3 protein gets one entry after TCRdb re-called the multiplex PCR reads with MiXCR. The table includes about 640,000 distinct CDR3 sequences, less than 25% detected once. The specimen sequenced was blood. The TCR sequence derives from a man aged 25-45 years with Graves' ophthalmopathy. This chain uses TRBV28 with TRBJ1-5, with 7 nucleotides matching TRBD1. Written as DNA, the CDR3 is TGTGCCAGCAGCTCAGGGACAGAAGGGAATCAGCCCCAGCATTTT. This gives the protein CASSSGTEGNQPQHF.